This entry describes one TCR beta chain. Its antigen remains unidentified. One base away there is no much larger clone; base qualities are not given. The CDR3 runs 12 amino acids, cysteine and phenylalanine included. The DNA shown is the 36-base CDR3, in frame from base 1. The germline V gene sets CDR1 to SQVTM and CDR2 to ANQGSEA. The junction carries 14 bases between V and J, which are trimmed by 5 bases and 7 bases respectively. The data belong to a study of blood T cells in healthy people across ages (dated by TCRdb to 2013 to 2016). At the level of the whole study: In model experiments, roughly one uniquely barcoded TCR beta cDNA molecule per two T cells was captured by template switching. The study measured age-related changes in TCR beta repertoire diversity using deep sequencing normalized with unique cDNA molecular identifiers. Four age groups were formed from the donors: young (average around 15 years), middle-aged (less than 40), aged (62) and long-lived (less than 85). To avoid experimental bias, donors of different ages were distributed randomly across sequencing lanes. The study analyzed two additional independent replicas of 1 million unique cDNA reads from the same blood draw for two donors, one aged 18 to 29 and one aged 80 or older.

The donors were roughly 40 Caucasian individuals from Russia, aged roughly 6 to 90 years, who were systemically healthy. Each donor gave around 9 milliliters of peripheral blood, collected into EDTA-treated Vacutainer tubes. PBMCs were isolated by Ficoll-Paque density-gradient centrifugation, with at least 7 million obtained per sample. Trizol reagent was used to extract total RNA from the PBMCs, yielding at least 6 micrograms per sample. The percentages of naive CD45RAhigh/CD27high T cells were determined by flow cytometry on a PBMC aliquot from every donor. General study outcomes and caveats: Observed TCR beta diversity correlated strongly with the percentage of naive T cells measured by flow cytometry. Compared with the aged group, the long-lived group had more naive CD4+ T cells, fewer expanded clones and increased TCR diversity, suggesting age selection. Because profiling used bulk unsorted PBMCs, naive and antigen-experienced compartments could not be compared conclusively. As age increased, observed TCR beta diversity per million T cells dropped in a roughly linear way, and a significant reduction was already evident by age 40. Total diversity estimates from one million sequenced T cells were considered lower bounds and underestimates. Because the CMV infection status of the donors was unknown, age-related changes in expanded clonotypes may potentially have been confounded.

The library was generated by 5' RACE. The sample was run on an Illumina HiSeq 2500. The second PCR ran for roughly 7 to 12 cycles and used a J-beta primer mix along with a sample-barcoded 5' primer. A unique molecular identifier was introduced onto each TCR beta cDNA molecule by a template-switch 5' adaptor carrying 12 random nucleotides. Each sample yielded at least 2.5 million CDR3-containing paired-end reads. First-strand cDNA synthesis was performed from all RNA using the Mint cDNA synthesis kit, with priming by a TRBC-specific oligonucleotide. After uracil-DNA glycosylase treatment, a first 18-cycle PCR used universal primers M1SS and BC2_uni_R on all cDNA. The authors' pipeline ran thus. For normalization, 1 million high-quality reads were randomly selected from each sample, with every read carrying a distinct molecular identifier. Instead of being binned into consensus sequences, reads that shared molecular identifiers were thrown out. CDR3 identification, clonotype clustering and error correction used MiTCR with a Q25 quality threshold and the strictest error-elimination algorithm. A nonparametric unseen species model with Euler transformation was used to estimate a lower bound on total TCR beta diversity. TCRdb reprocessing: public reads trimmed at Q25 with fastp, clones called with MiXCR, in-frame beta chains kept. When rows share a CDR3 protein, they turn into one entry using the most common DNA and genes. The V and J calls, along with clone size, are taken from TCRdb and not from the paper's own processing. For this sample the table gives around 970,000 distinct CDR3 sequences, of which 51% were detected only once. About 21% of the sample belongs to the ten largest clones.

Sequences were obtained from blood. This sequence originates from a woman in her fifties or sixties in good health. This sequence uses TRBV29-1 and TRBJ1-1; the D gene cannot be named for sure. The bases read TGCAGCGTTCGCCCAGGTGTAGGTGAAGCTTTCTTT. Its protein is CSVRPGVGEAFF.